These T cell receptor beta chains were read from a single sample in a study of T cell clones after liver transplantation. Assay: immunoSEQ multiplex PCR; the TCRdb copy retains only in-frame clones and omits some. This table has roughly 60,000 clones, approximately 70% appearing once. The sequencing used CD4+ T cells from blood, collected at the roughly 16-month timepoint. These receptors all stem from a human patient who received a liver transplant. Some T cells may arise from the graft donor. The CDR3 runs from the conserved cysteine through the conserved F or W. A D gene is named only where the DNA matches it firmly. Some rows have no size entry. The others give once, few or many, or a class for an expanded clone.

V	J	D	size	DNA	CDR3
TRBV7-6	TRBJ2-3	-	-	TGTGCCAGCAGCTTAGCGCCAGCGGGCTCCTCCGGAGATACGCAGTATTTT	CASSLAPAGSSGDTQYF
TRBV5-1	TRBJ2-3	-	-	TGCGCCAGCAGTGGAAGCACAGATACGCAGTATTTT	CASSGSTDTQYF
TRBV7-2	TRBJ1-5	-	-	TGTGCCAGCAGCTCCGGCAGGGTTGATCAGCCCCAGCATTTT	CASSSGRVDQPQHF
TRBV30	TRBJ2-2	-	few	TGTGCCTGGAGGCCAATGGGCGGATTGAACACCGGGGAGCTGTTTTTT	CAWRPMGGLNTGELFF
TRBV21-1	TRBJ2-6	-	-	TGTGCCAGCAGCACTCCGGGACACCGCTCTGGGGCCAACGTCCTGACTTTC	CASSTPGHRSGANVLTF
TRBV6-5	TRBJ2-7	-	-	TGTGCCAGCAGTTACCGTCCCGAGAGCTCCTACGAGCAGTACTTC	CASSYRPESSYEQYF
TRBV7-2	TRBJ2-1	TRBD2	-	TGTGCCAGCAGCAATAGGCTGTCGGCGGGGGGGAACAATGAGCAGTTCTTC	CASSNRLSAGGNNEQFF
TRBV19	TRBJ1-2	TRBD1	-	TGTGCCAGTAGTCTGAACAGGGGGCGGAGTACTAACTATGGCTACACCTTC	CASSLNRGRSTNYGYTF
TRBV28	TRBJ1-2	-	-	TGTGCCAGCAGTTCCACAGGGTCGTGGGGAAGCTATGGCTACACCTTC	CASSSTGSWGSYGYTF
TRBV7-8	TRBJ2-2	TRBD1	few	TGTGCCAGCAGCTTCTACAGGGGCCAGAACACCGGGGAGCTGTTTTTT	CASSFYRGQNTGELFF
TRBV5-1	TRBJ2-3	TRBD2	-	TGCGCCAGCAGCTTGACTAGCGTCACAACGGCGGATACGCAGTATTTT	CASSLTSVTTADTQYF
TRBV9	TRBJ1-4	-	few	TGTGCCAGCAGCAAACAGGGTGCAACTAATGAAAAACTGTTTTTT	CASSKQGATNEKLFF
TRBV7-7	TRBJ2-5	TRBD1	-	TGTGCCAGCAGCTCCTACACAGGGGGCCAAGAGACCCAGTACTTC	CASSSYTGGQETQYF
TRBV18	TRBJ2-1	TRBD2	-	TGTGCCAGCTCACCTCCCGGGACTAGCTTAAACAATGAGCAGTTCTTC	CASSPPGTSLNNEQFF
TRBV30	TRBJ2-5	TRBD2	-	TGTGCCTGGAAAGAGGGAGGGCCAAGGGAGACCCAGTACTTC	CAWKEGGPRETQYF
TRBV7-2	TRBJ2-1	TRBD2	few	TGTGCCAGCAGCTTATTTAGCGGGGGGAGGGATGAGCAGTTCTTC	CASSLFSGGRDEQFF
TRBV5-1	TRBJ2-2	-	few	TGCGCGGTGTCCGAGACAGTCACCGGGGAGCTGTTTTTT	CAVSETVTGELFF
TRBV19	TRBJ2-1	-	-	TGTGCCAGTATCGGGGGAGCAAACTACAATGAGCAGTTCTTC	CASIGGANYNEQFF
TRBV10-3	TRBJ1-1	-	-	TGTGCCATCAGTGAGTCCGACAGGCTGAACACTGAAGCTTTCTTT	CAISESDRLNTEAFF
TRBV13	TRBJ1-2	-	-	TGTGCCAGCAGCTTAAAAGGGACCGAGCCCTATGGCTACACCTTC	CASSLKGTEPYGYTF
TRBV5-1	TRBJ1-1	TRBD1	few	TGCGCCAGCAGCAGGACAGGAGAGAACACTGAAGCTTTCTTT	CASSRTGENTEAFF
TRBV2	TRBJ2-1	TRBD2	-	TGTGCCAGCAGGCGGGGACTAGCGGGAGTCTGGTTCTTC	CASRRGLAGVWFF
TRBV30	TRBJ2-7	-	once	TGTGCCTGGAGTGTACCTCCGGGCTCCTACGAGCAGTACTTC	CAWSVPPGSYEQYF
TRBV19	TRBJ2-4	TRBD2	-	TGTGCCAGTAGTCCCGGGAAAAGGCGGGAGGCCAAAAACATTCAGTACTTC	CASSPGKRREAKNIQYF
TRBV19	TRBJ1-2	-	once	TGTGCCAGTAGTACAATCCCCTCTCGGCATGGCTACACCTTC	CASSTIPSRHGYTF
TRBV2	TRBJ2-1	TRBD2	once	TGTGCCAGCGCCGCTAGCGGGAGCAACTACAATGAGCAGTTCTTC	CASAASGSNYNEQFF
TRBV2	TRBJ2-3	TRBD2	few	TGTGCCAGCAGCACGACTAGCGGGGGGCCAAGCACAGATACGCAGTATTTT	CASSTTSGGPSTDTQYF
TRBV21-1	TRBJ2-1	-	-	TGTGCCAGCAGCAAAAAAGGAGGGTCGGTCTCCTTAATGGATGAGCAGTTCTTC	CASSKKGGSVSLMDEQFF
TRBV7-2	TRBJ2-6	-	few	TGTGCCAGCAGCAAACAACGCTCTGGGGCCAACGTCCTGACTTTC	CASSKQRSGANVLTF
TRBV9	TRBJ1-3	-	-	TGTGCCAGCAGCCCGGGGCCCCCACGAAACACCATATATTTT	CASSPGPPRNTIYF
TRBV2	TRBJ2-1	TRBD2	-	TGTGCCAGCAGTGTTGGGGGAGGGGAGCAGTTCTTC	CASSVGGGEQFF
TRBV29-1	TRBJ1-4	-	-	TGCAGCGTTGAAGATACCCAGCTCCCCGGGGCGTTTTTT	CSVEDTQLPGAFF
TRBV13	TRBJ1-3	TRBD1	many	TGTGCCAGCAGCTTTCGACAGGGGAGGTCTGGAAACACCATATATTTT	CASSFRQGRSGNTIYF
TRBV1	TRBJ1-5	-	-	TGCACCAGCAGTTATAGCAATCAGCCCCAGCATTTT	CTSSYSNQPQHF
TRBV10-1	TRBJ2-1	TRBD1	few	TGCGCCAGCAGTGAGTCGAAGCGATACAGACAGGGGGTCCACAATGAGCAGTTCTTC	CASSESKRYRQGVHNEQFF
TRBV5-1	TRBJ2-3	-	-	TGCGCCAGCGGGACTCTCGGCACAGATACGCAGTATTTT	CASGTLGTDTQYF
TRBV7-6	TRBJ2-1	TRBD2	-	TGTGCCAGCAGCAGAACTAGCGGGGGGGCTGTGTCCTACAATGAGCAGTTCTTC	CASSRTSGGAVSYNEQFF
TRBV7-8	TRBJ2-1	TRBD1	-	TGTGCCAGCAGCCCCAAGGGGGCAGGGATTTCCTACAATGAGCAGTTCTTC	CASSPKGAGISYNEQFF
TRBV7-9	TRBJ2-1	TRBD2	-	TGTGCCAGCAGCTTAGCGGTGACTAGCGAGCACAATGAGCAGTTCTTC	CASSLAVTSEHNEQFF
TRBV7-8	TRBJ2-5	-	-	TGTGCCAGCAGCTTAGGATCCAACCAAGAGACCCAGTACTTC	CASSLGSNQETQYF
TRBV7-8	TRBJ1-3	-	-	TGTGCCAGCAGCTCAGCTGGAAACACCATATATTTT	CASSSAGNTIYF
TRBV28	TRBJ1-4	TRBD1	-	TGTGCCAGCAGTAGGGGACAGGGGATTGAAAAACTGTTTTTT	CASSRGQGIEKLFF
TRBV28	TRBJ1-4	-	-	TGTGCCAGCAGTTTAGGGTCAGAGTTCGAAAAACTGTTTTTT	CASSLGSEFEKLFF
TRBV18	TRBJ1-2	-	-	TGTGCCAGCTCACCGGCCGGCAAGCAGATCGCCTATGGCTACACCTTC	CASSPAGKQIAYGYTF
TRBV5-6	TRBJ2-3	-	-	TGTGCCAGCAGCAGAGGGGATTCGGCCACAGATACGCAGTATTTT	CASSRGDSATDTQYF
TRBV18	TRBJ2-5	-	-	TGTGCCAGCTCACCCTCCCAAGAGACCCAGTACTTC	CASSPSQETQYF
TRBV18	TRBJ2-5	-	-	TGTGCCAGCTCATCGTATCAAGAGACCCAGTACTTC	CASSSYQETQYF
TRBV6-5	TRBJ2-7	-	-	TGTGCCAGCAGGCTGGGGGGGGCCCTCTACGAGCAGTACTTC	CASRLGGALYEQYF
TRBV7-2	TRBJ1-2	-	-	TGTGCCAGCAGCTCATCTCAGGGGAGAGATGGCTACACCTTC	CASSSSQGRDGYTF
TRBV28	TRBJ2-4	-	-	TGTGCCAGCAGTTTGGAAGGCTGGAACATTCAGTACTTC	CASSLEGWNIQYF
TRBV7-2	TRBJ2-7	TRBD1	-	TGTGCCAGCAGCTTATTGGGACAGGGAAACTACGAGCAGTACTTC	CASSLLGQGNYEQYF
TRBV5-5	TRBJ1-1	-	-	TGTGCCAGCAGCCGCGGGACGGCAACTGAAGCTTTCTTT	CASSRGTATEAFF
TRBV27	TRBJ2-3	TRBD1	-	TGTGCCAGCAGTACGCAGGGGGCGCTTGTCACAGATACGCAGTATTTT	CASSTQGALVTDTQYF